Given below is one T cell receptor beta chain in context. The antigen is not known. One end of the junction is discordant with germline, which a read error may explain. Then a second PCR, running roughly 7 to 11 cycles, was carried out with a sample-barcoded 5' primer and a J-beta primer mix. TCRdb analysed the 5' RACE reads with MiXCR anew, one entry per CDR3 protein. This table holds fewer than 800,000 distinct CDR3 sequences, approximately 29% found once. This CDR3 is built from 15 residues. This sample was taken from a study of blood T cells in healthy people across ages. Findings and caveats of the study: Per million T cells, TCR beta diversity dropped roughly linearly as age increased. Changes in expanded clonotypes were possibly confounded, as the CMV status of donors was unknown.

The receptor was isolated from a woman older than 75 in good health. This sequence joins TRBV12-3 or TRBV12-4 and TRBJ2-3, with D perhaps TRBD2 (5 bases). The sequencing input was blood. CDR3 in DNA: TGTGCCAGCAGTTTAGCCCGGGGAAGTGGAGATGCGCAGTATTTT. Its protein product is CASSLARGSGDAQYF.